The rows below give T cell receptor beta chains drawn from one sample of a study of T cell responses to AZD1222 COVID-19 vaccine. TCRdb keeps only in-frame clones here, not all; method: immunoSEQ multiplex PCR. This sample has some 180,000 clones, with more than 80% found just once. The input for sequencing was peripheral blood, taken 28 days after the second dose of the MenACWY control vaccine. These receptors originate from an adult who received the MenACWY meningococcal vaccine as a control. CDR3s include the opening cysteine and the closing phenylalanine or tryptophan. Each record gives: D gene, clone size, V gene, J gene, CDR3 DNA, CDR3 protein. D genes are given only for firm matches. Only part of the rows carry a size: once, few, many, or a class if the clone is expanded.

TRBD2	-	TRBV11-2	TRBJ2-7	TGTGCCAGCAGTTTGACTAGCTTTAGCTCCTACGAGCAGTACTTC	CASSLTSFSSYEQYF
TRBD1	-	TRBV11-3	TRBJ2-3	TGTGCCAGCAGCTCGAGCACAGGGGTAGGTGATACGCAGTATTTT	CASSSSTGVGDTQYF
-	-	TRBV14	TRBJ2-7	TGTGCCAGTAAAGCGGCAGGGTTGGAAGAGCAGTACTTC	CASKAAGLEEQYF
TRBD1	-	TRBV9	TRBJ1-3	TGTGCCAGCAGCGTTCGACAGGGTGGGGGAAACACCATATATTTT	CASSVRQGGGNTIYF
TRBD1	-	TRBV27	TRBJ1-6	TGTGCCAGCAGTTACCGGACAGGGGGCTCAGACAATTCACCCCTCCACTTT	CASSYRTGGSDNSPLHF
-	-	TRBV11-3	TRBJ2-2	TGTGCCAGCAGCTTCGGTCGGTTAAACACCGGGGAGCTGTTTTTT	CASSFGRLNTGELFF
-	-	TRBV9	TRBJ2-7	TGTGCCAGCAGCGTAGGGGAAGGCCCATTCATCAGGGGAAGCTCCTACGAGCAGTACTTC	CASSVGEGPFIRGSSYEQYF
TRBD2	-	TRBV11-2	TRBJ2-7	TGTGCCAGCAGCTTAGATGGACTAGGACATTCCTACGAGCAGTACTTC	CASSLDGLGHSYEQYF
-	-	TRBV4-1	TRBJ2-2	TGCGCCAGCAGCCTCCGCTCTCTGGGTTCCGGGGAGCTGTTTTTT	CASSLRSLGSGELFF
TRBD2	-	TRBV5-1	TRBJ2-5	TGCGCCAGCAGCACGACAGCGGGAGATACCCCCCAGTACTTC	CASSTTAGDTPQYF
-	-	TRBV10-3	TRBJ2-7	TGTGCCATCAGTGACCCGACCTTTGAAGAGCAGTACTTC	CAISDPTFEEQYF
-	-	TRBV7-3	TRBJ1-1	TGTGCCAGCAGCGACGGGTCTAAAGCTTTCTTT	CASSDGSKAFF
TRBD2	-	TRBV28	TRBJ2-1	TGTGCCAGCACCCCCGCTGGCCTAGCGGGAGCTGAGCAGTTCTTC	CASTPAGLAGAEQFF
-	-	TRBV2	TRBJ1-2	TGTGCCAGCAGTCTTGCACAGGCCTATGGCTACACCTTC	CASSLAQAYGYTF
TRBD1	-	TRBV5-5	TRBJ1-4	TGTGCCAGCAGCCGGGGACAGGGGAATGAAAAACTGTTTTTT	CASSRGQGNEKLFF
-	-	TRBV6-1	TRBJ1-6	TGTGCCAGCAGTGATTGGGGGAGCAATTCACCCCTCCACTTT	CASSDWGSNSPLHF
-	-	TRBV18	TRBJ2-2	TGTGCCAGCTCACCCGCCCAGACGGGCGGGACCGGGGAGCTGTTTTTT	CASSPAQTGGTGELFF
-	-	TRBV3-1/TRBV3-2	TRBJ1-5	TGTGCCAGCAGCCAAGGCCAGGGGCATCAGCCCCAGCATTTT	CASSQGQGHQPQHF
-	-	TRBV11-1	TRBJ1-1	TGTGCCAGCAGCTTCCCTGGGAACACTGAAGCTTTCTTT	CASSFPGNTEAFF
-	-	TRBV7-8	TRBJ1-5	TGTGCCAGCAGCTTAACAGGGCTAATAGGCAATCAGCCCCAGCATTTT	CASSLTGLIGNQPQHF
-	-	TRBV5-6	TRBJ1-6	TGTGCCAGCAGCTTGGGGAAGGGGCGTCAATTTCGGAGAAATTCACCCCTCCACTTT	CASSLGKGRQFRRNSPLHF
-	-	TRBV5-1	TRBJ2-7	TGCGCCAGCAGCTTGGTAGGCGGGAGAGGGGGCTACGAGCAGTACTTC	CASSLVGGRGGYEQYF
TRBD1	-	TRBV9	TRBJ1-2	TGTGCCAGCAACCCTGTTCAGGGGGTGAACTATGGCTACACCTTC	CASNPVQGVNYGYTF
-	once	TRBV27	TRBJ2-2	TGTGCCAGCACCCTGATTGGGGTCGCGAACACCGGGGAGCTGTTTTTT	CASTLIGVANTGELFF
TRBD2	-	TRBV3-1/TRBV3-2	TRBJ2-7	TGTGCCAGCAGCCAAGGGAGGAGCGGGAGGGCCCTCGAGCAGTACTTC	CASSQGRSGRALEQYF
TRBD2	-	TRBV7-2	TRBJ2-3	TGTGCCAGCAGCTTAGATAGGCATAGCGGGAGTGCAGATACGCAGTATTTT	CASSLDRHSGSADTQYF
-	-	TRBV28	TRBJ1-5	TGTGCCAGCAGTCGAAGACAGTCCACCCAGCCCCAGCATTTT	CASSRRQSTQPQHF
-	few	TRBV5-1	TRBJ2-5	TGCGCCAGCAGCTTAGGAGGAGGGCGAGAGACCCAGTACTTC	CASSLGGGRETQYF
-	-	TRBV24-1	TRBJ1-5	TGTGCCACCAGTGACGGGCGGGGAGGCAATCAGCCCCAGCATTTT	CATSDGRGGNQPQHF
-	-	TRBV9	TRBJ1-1	TGTGCCAGCAGCGCGCATTCGAACACTGAAGCTTTCTTT	CASSAHSNTEAFF
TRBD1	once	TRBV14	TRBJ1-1	TGTGCCAGCAGCCGGAACAGGGGAGGGACTGAAGCTTTCTTT	CASSRNRGGTEAFF
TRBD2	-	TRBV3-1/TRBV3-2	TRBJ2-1	TGTGCCAGCAGCCCCCCGACTAGCGGGAGGATCTACAATGAGCAGTTCTTC	CASSPPTSGRIYNEQFF
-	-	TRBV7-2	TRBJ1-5	TGTGCCAGCAGCTTGGGGGTTAGGCAGCCCCAGCATTTT	CASSLGVRQPQHF
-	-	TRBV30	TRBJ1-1	TGTGCCTGTACTCCCCGGGGGACTGAAGCTTTCTTT	CACTPRGTEAFF
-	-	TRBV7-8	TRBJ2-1	TGTGCCAGCAGCTACGATAGGGGAGCTGTCCCCAATGAGCAGTTCTTC	CASSYDRGAVPNEQFF
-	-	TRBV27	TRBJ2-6	TGTGCCAGCAGGTCAAGTGGCTCTGGGGCCAACGTCCTGACTTTC	CASRSSGSGANVLTF
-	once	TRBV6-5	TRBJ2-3	TGTGCCAGCAGTTCCCGCACAGATACGCAGTATTTT	CASSSRTDTQYF